These 8 T cell receptor beta chains share one sample of origin, sequenced in a study of blood T cell repertoires in COVID-19 (dated by TCRdb to 2020 to 2021). Library generation was performed with the immunoSEQ multiplex PCR assay. The immuneACCESS repertoire file appears here via TCRdb, limited to in-frame rearrangements. These files lack a portion of the clones; in checked studies, under half of the deficit traces to unresolved V genes, and the cause of the others is not known. For this sample there are about 230,000 clones; about 79% appear just once. 1.4% of the sample comes from the top ten. What was sequenced was peripheral blood. Every receptor here comes from a woman aged 40 to 50 who had recovered from COVID-19.

This clone was seen only once. This CDR3 is CASSITGLLSEKLFF. The DNA of the CDR3 is TGTGCCAGTAGTATAACAGGGCTACTGAGTGAAAAACTGTTTTTT. The chain uses TRBV19 and TRBJ1-4; D is possibly TRBD1 (6 bases). V was pared by 2 bases and J by 7 bases, with 14 bases between. This CDR3 has 15 amino acids. Germline V gene data show CDR1 as LNHDA and CDR2 as SQIVND (reference sequence). The whole variable domain, remainder taken from reference TRBV19 and TRBJ1-4, is DGGITQSPKYLFRKEGQNVTLSCEQNLNHDAMYWYRQDPGQGLRLIYYSQIVNDFQKGDIAEGYSVSREKKESFPLTVTSAQKNPTAFYLCASSITGLLSEKLFFGSGTQLSVL.

This rearrangement joins TRBV18 to TRBJ1-5; D uncertain. Germline V gives CDR1 KGHSH, CDR2 LQKENI. The CDR3 spans 13 residues. Trimming cost V 1 base and J 3 bases, with 4 bases left between them. DNA of the CDR3: TGTGCCAGCTCACCACGGGCCAATCAGCCCCAGCATTTT. This gives the protein CASSPRANQPQHF.

The sample holds a few counts of this clone. J is TRBJ1-1 and V is TRBV28; 7 bases agree with TRBD1. The CDR3 is 12 residues long. CDR1 MDHEN and CDR2 SYDVKM come from the germline V gene. J was trimmed by 6 bases and V by 7 bases; bases with no gene match: 5. CDR3 in DNA: TGTGCCAGCAAAACAGGGGACCCTGAAGCTTTCTTT. This codes for CASKTGDPEAFF. Combining the CDR3 with reference TRBV28 and TRBJ1-1 gives the whole variable domain DVKVTQSSRYLVKRTGEKVFLECVQDMDHENMFWYRQDPGLGLRLIYFSYDVKMKEKGDIPEGYSVSREKKERFSLILESASTNQTSMYLCASKTGDPEAFFGQGTRLTVV.

V usage is TRBV4-3 and J usage is TRBJ2-7; 10 nucleotides agree with TRBD2. V gave up 1 base and J gave up 3 bases; unmatched junction bases: 6. From germline, CDR1 is LGHNA and CDR2 YSLEER. This CDR3 contains 16 residues. CDR3 residues: CASSQGAGLAVYEQYF. CDR3 nucleotides: TGCGCCAGCAGCCAAGGGGCCGGACTAGCGGTCTACGAGCAGTACTTC.

The CDR3 sequence is CASTTAGRSNTEAFF. CDR3 sequence (DNA): TGTGCCAGTACCACCGCGGGTCGCTCGAACACTGAAGCTTTCTTT. This chain joins TRBV19 and TRBJ1-1; D unclear. Germline V gene lookup returns CDR1 LNHDA and CDR2 SQIVND (reference sequence). The CDR3 has 15 residues. Trimming took 7 bases from V and 1 from J, leaving 16 bases between them.

The gene calls are TRBV5-1 and TRBJ2-1; 12 nucleotides align to TRBD2. V lost 2 bases and J lost 3; bases outside the gene matches: 12. The CDR3 runs 19 residues. The germline CDR1 and CDR2 sequences are SGHRS and YFSETQ. CDR3 nucleotides: TGCGCCAGCAGCTTCCCAACTAGCGGGGGGACAAAAAACTACAATGAGCAGTTCTTC. Translated, it gives CASSFPTSGGTKNYNEQFF.

This clone occurred a few times. The rearrangement links TRBV19 to TRBJ1-3, with 8 bases matching TRBD1. Germline loops: CDR1 LNHDA, CDR2 SQIVND (reference sequence). The V and J ends lost 6 bases and 4 bases, in that order; junction bases with no gene match: 5. The CDR3 runs to 14 residues. The CDR3 nucleotides read TGTGCCAGTAGGATGGACAGGGCCGGAAACACCATATATTTT. Its protein is CASRMDRAGNTIYF.

This clone was picked up a small number of times. The chain combines TRBV19 with TRBJ1-2; TRBD1 is a possible D gene (5 bases). Trimming stripped 3 bases from V and 5 bases from J, with 7 bases between. Germline-derived CDR1 and CDR2 are LNHDA and SQIVND (reference sequence). This CDR3 spans 12 amino acids. The chain's CDR3 is CASSIDRYGYTF. Written as DNA, the CDR3 is TGTGCCAGTAGTATCGACAGATATGGCTACACCTTC.